This is a list of T cell receptor beta chains from one sample in a study of cytomegalovirus exposure and HLA in healthy donors. Using immunoSEQ multiplex PCR, the repertoire was profiled, and TCRdb retains in-frame clones only, with some absent. The table records 100,000 or so clones, approximately 85% of them present only once. The material sequenced was PBMCs. These receptor sequences come from a man in his forties or fifties in good health and CMV-seropositive. Both conserved end residues are part of each CDR3. A D gene is named only where the DNA matches it firmly. Clone size, where shown, is once, few, many, or a class for clones that have expanded.

V gene: TRBV6-6; J gene: TRBJ1-5; clone size: few; D gene: NA; CDR3 protein: CASSLRQDNQPQHF; CDR3 DNA: TGTGCCAGCAGTTTACGACAGGACAATCAGCCCCAGCATTTT
V gene: TRBV23-1; J gene: TRBJ1-5; clone size: NA; D gene: NA; CDR3 protein: CASSQGRDQPQHF; CDR3 DNA: TGCGCCAGCAGTCAGGGCAGGGATCAGCCCCAGCATTTT
V gene: TRBV9; J gene: TRBJ1-2; clone size: NA; D gene: TRBD1; CDR3 protein: CASSALQGDYGYTF; CDR3 DNA: TGTGCCAGCAGCGCCTTACAGGGGGACTATGGCTACACCTTC
V gene: TRBV5-1; J gene: TRBJ2-5; clone size: NA; D gene: TRBD2; CDR3 protein: CASSLTGGKETQYF; CDR3 DNA: TGCGCCAGCAGCTTGACGGGGGGGAAGGAGACCCAGTACTTC
V gene: TRBV11-2; J gene: TRBJ1-2; clone size: NA; D gene: NA; CDR3 protein: CASSLDRVYGYTF; CDR3 DNA: TGTGCCAGCAGCTTAGATCGCGTCTATGGCTACACCTTC
V gene: TRBV7-8; J gene: TRBJ1-5; clone size: NA; D gene: TRBD1; CDR3 protein: CASSLRAGTGGPGQPQHF; CDR3 DNA: TGTGCCAGCAGCTTAAGGGCCGGGACAGGGGGACCTGGTCAGCCCCAGCATTTT
V gene: TRBV16; J gene: TRBJ2-4; clone size: NA; D gene: NA; CDR3 protein: CASSQSTGAKNIQYF; CDR3 DNA: TGTGCCAGCAGCCAATCAACAGGGGCCAAAAACATTCAGTACTTC
V gene: TRBV18; J gene: TRBJ2-7; clone size: NA; D gene: TRBD2; CDR3 protein: CASSPRGSGYYEQYF; CDR3 DNA: TGTGCCAGCTCACCACGGGGTAGCGGGTACTACGAGCAGTACTTC
V gene: TRBV10-3; J gene: TRBJ2-7; clone size: NA; D gene: TRBD1; CDR3 protein: CATRTGGIAYEQYF; CDR3 DNA: TGTGCCACCCGGACAGGGGGAATCGCCTACGAGCAGTACTTC
V gene: TRBV30; J gene: TRBJ1-5; clone size: NA; D gene: NA; CDR3 protein: CAWSGRTAYQPQHF; CDR3 DNA: TGTGCCTGGAGTGGGAGGACAGCTTATCAGCCCCAGCATTTT
V gene: TRBV7-9; J gene: TRBJ1-3; clone size: NA; D gene: TRBD1; CDR3 protein: CSSSPQGASGNTIYF; CDR3 DNA: TGTTCCAGCAGCCCTCAGGGGGCCTCTGGAAACACCATATATTTT
V gene: TRBV4-2; J gene: TRBJ1-4; clone size: NA; D gene: NA; CDR3 protein: CASSHALGGGEKLFF; CDR3 DNA: TGTGCCAGCAGCCACGCGCTGGGGGGAGGTGAAAAACTGTTTTTT
V gene: TRBV5-1; J gene: TRBJ2-7; clone size: NA; D gene: NA; CDR3 protein: CASSLALRDTYEQYF; CDR3 DNA: TGCGCCAGCAGCTTGGCATTGCGGGATACCTACGAGCAGTACTTC
V gene: TRBV7-2; J gene: TRBJ1-2; clone size: NA; D gene: TRBD1; CDR3 protein: CASSAQQGAGGYTF; CDR3 DNA: TGTGCCAGCAGCGCTCAACAGGGGGCGGGTGGCTACACCTTC
V gene: TRBV5-3; J gene: TRBJ1-5; clone size: NA; D gene: NA; CDR3 protein: CARSLNRKNQPQHF; CDR3 DNA: TGTGCCAGAAGCTTAAACAGAAAAAATCAGCCCCAGCATTTT
V gene: TRBV6-5; J gene: TRBJ2-5; clone size: NA; D gene: NA; CDR3 protein: CASSRGTVETQYF; CDR3 DNA: TGTGCCAGCAGTCGGGGGACCGTCGAGACCCAGTACTTC
V gene: TRBV7-9; J gene: TRBJ2-2; clone size: NA; D gene: TRBD2; CDR3 protein: CSSSPTSGRSTGELFF; CDR3 DNA: TGTTCCAGCAGTCCGACTAGCGGGCGGAGTACCGGGGAGCTGTTTTTT
V gene: TRBV19; J gene: TRBJ1-3; clone size: once; D gene: TRBD1; CDR3 protein: CASMRTGGSGNTIYF; CDR3 DNA: TGTGCCAGTATGCGGACAGGGGGCTCTGGAAACACCATATATTTT
V gene: TRBV30; J gene: TRBJ1-5; clone size: NA; D gene: NA; CDR3 protein: CAWSVRDTDSNQPQHF; CDR3 DNA: TGTGCCTGGAGTGTAAGAGACACCGATAGCAATCAGCCCCAGCATTTT
V gene: TRBV2; J gene: TRBJ2-3; clone size: NA; D gene: NA; CDR3 protein: CASIVGRGYTDTQYF; CDR3 DNA: TGTGCCAGCATAGTGGGGCGGGGTTACACAGATACGCAGTATTTT
V gene: TRBV5-1; J gene: TRBJ1-1; clone size: NA; D gene: NA; CDR3 protein: CASSLTAETEAFF; CDR3 DNA: TGCGCCAGCAGTTTGACAGCCGAGACTGAAGCTTTCTTT
V gene: TRBV7-2; J gene: TRBJ2-1; clone size: few; D gene: TRBD2; CDR3 protein: CASGTRGYNEQFF; CDR3 DNA: TGTGCCAGCGGGACTAGGGGTTACAATGAGCAGTTCTTC
V gene: TRBV25-1; J gene: TRBJ2-7; clone size: NA; D gene: TRBD1; CDR3 protein: CASSRDRWYEQYF; CDR3 DNA: TGTGCCAGCAGCCGGGACAGATGGTACGAGCAGTACTTC
V gene: TRBV18; J gene: TRBJ2-7; clone size: NA; D gene: TRBD1; CDR3 protein: CASSPSTGGAPYEQYF; CDR3 DNA: TGTGCCAGCTCACCCTCGACAGGGGGCGCCCCGTACGAGCAGTACTTC
V gene: TRBV2; J gene: TRBJ1-1; clone size: few; D gene: TRBD1; CDR3 protein: CASREGQGRTEAFF; CDR3 DNA: TGTGCCAGCAGGGAAGGACAGGGTCGAACTGAAGCTTTCTTT
V gene: TRBV30; J gene: TRBJ1-6; clone size: NA; D gene: NA; CDR3 protein: CAWSVGETAPLHF; CDR3 DNA: TGTGCCTGGAGTGTAGGGGAAACGGCACCCCTCCACTTT
V gene: TRBV5-1; J gene: TRBJ2-5; clone size: few; D gene: NA; CDR3 protein: CASSLAGEQETQYF; CDR3 DNA: TGCGCCAGCAGCTTGGCCGGGGAGCAAGAGACCCAGTACTTC
V gene: TRBV7-9; J gene: TRBJ1-1; clone size: NA; D gene: TRBD1; CDR3 protein: CASSPGTANTEAFF; CDR3 DNA: TGTGCCAGCAGCCCCGGGACAGCGAACACTGAAGCTTTCTTT
V gene: TRBV4-1; J gene: TRBJ2-4; clone size: NA; D gene: TRBD2; CDR3 protein: CASSPGRGGPAKNSQYF; CDR3 DNA: TGCGCCAGCAGCCCGGGGAGGGGAGGGCCGGCCAAAAACAGTCAGTACTTC
V gene: TRBV4-2; J gene: TRBJ2-1; clone size: NA; D gene: TRBD2; CDR3 protein: CASSQGPGLADPEQFF; CDR3 DNA: TGTGCCAGCAGCCAAGGCCCGGGACTAGCGGATCCCGAGCAGTTCTTC
V gene: TRBV10-2; J gene: TRBJ2-1; clone size: NA; D gene: TRBD2; CDR3 protein: CASSELRGAYNEQFF; CDR3 DNA: TGCGCCAGCAGTGAGTTGCGGGGGGCCTACAATGAGCAGTTCTTC
V gene: TRBV7-3; J gene: TRBJ1-1; clone size: NA; D gene: NA; CDR3 protein: CASSLFAGTTEAFF; CDR3 DNA: TGTGCCAGCAGCTTGTTCGCGGGGACCACTGAAGCTTTCTTT
V gene: TRBV5-1; J gene: TRBJ2-7; clone size: once; D gene: TRBD1; CDR3 protein: CASSLRGDSFYEQYF; CDR3 DNA: TGCGCCAGCAGCCTCCGAGGGGACAGCTTTTACGAGCAGTACTTC
V gene: TRBV5-1; J gene: TRBJ2-7; clone size: NA; D gene: NA; CDR3 protein: CASSLETQSYEQYF; CDR3 DNA: TGCGCCAGCAGCTTGGAGACACAATCCTACGAGCAGTACTTC
V gene: TRBV13; J gene: TRBJ1-3; clone size: once; D gene: NA; CDR3 protein: CASSLDGRSGNTIYF; CDR3 DNA: TGTGCCAGCAGCCTCGACGGGAGGTCTGGAAACACCATATATTTT
V gene: TRBV19; J gene: TRBJ1-4; clone size: NA; D gene: NA; CDR3 protein: CASTLRGTTNEKLFF; CDR3 DNA: TGTGCCAGTACCCTGAGAGGCACAACTAATGAAAAACTGTTTTTT
V gene: TRBV28; J gene: TRBJ2-7; clone size: NA; D gene: NA; CDR3 protein: CASSLSSVYEQYF; CDR3 DNA: TGTGCCAGCAGTTTATCCTCAGTCTACGAGCAGTACTTC
V gene: TRBV5-4; J gene: TRBJ1-2; clone size: NA; D gene: NA; CDR3 protein: CASSLGQSYGYTF; CDR3 DNA: TGTGCCAGCAGCCTCGGACAGAGCTATGGCTACACCTTC
V gene: TRBV30; J gene: TRBJ1-5; clone size: NA; D gene: NA; CDR3 protein: CAWSASTGGQPQHF; CDR3 DNA: TGTGCCTGGAGTGCTTCCACGGGGGGTCAGCCCCAGCATTTT
V gene: TRBV18; J gene: TRBJ1-5; clone size: NA; D gene: NA; CDR3 protein: CASSPGGTNYQPQHF; CDR3 DNA: TGTGCCAGCTCACCAGGGGGGACCAATTATCAGCCCCAGCATTTT
V gene: TRBV6-6; J gene: TRBJ1-6; clone size: NA; D gene: TRBD1; CDR3 protein: CASSGQGENSPLHF; CDR3 DNA: TGTGCCAGCAGCGGACAGGGGGAAAATTCACCCCTCCACTTT
V gene: TRBV30; J gene: TRBJ1-2; clone size: NA; D gene: TRBD1; CDR3 protein: CACRDRGLGGYTF; CDR3 DNA: TGTGCCTGTCGGGACAGGGGTCTTGGTGGCTACACCTTC
V gene: TRBV28; J gene: TRBJ2-5; clone size: NA; D gene: NA; CDR3 protein: CASSSGGTSQYF; CDR3 DNA: TGTGCCAGCAGTTCCGGAGGGACGAGCCAGTACTTC
V gene: TRBV6-1; J gene: TRBJ1-5; clone size: NA; D gene: NA; CDR3 protein: CASTLRQGQQPQHF; CDR3 DNA: TGTGCCAGCACCCTACGCCAGGGACAACAGCCCCAGCATTTT
V gene: TRBV6-5; J gene: TRBJ1-5; clone size: few; D gene: NA; CDR3 protein: CASSRDSLQPQHF; CDR3 DNA: TGTGCCAGCAGCCGAGACAGCCTACAGCCCCAGCATTTT
V gene: TRBV7-9; J gene: TRBJ1-2; clone size: NA; D gene: NA; CDR3 protein: CASSPSSNVGYTF; CDR3 DNA: TGTGCCAGCAGCCCGAGCTCCAACGTGGGCTACACCTTC
V gene: TRBV13; J gene: TRBJ2-1; clone size: NA; D gene: TRBD1; CDR3 protein: CASSLEGRAGQGRDNEQFF; CDR3 DNA: TGTGCCAGCAGCTTAGAGGGTCGGGCGGGACAGGGGCGGGACAATGAGCAGTTCTTC
V gene: TRBV30; J gene: TRBJ2-1; clone size: NA; D gene: NA; CDR3 protein: CAWRSPLQAGSYNEQFF; CDR3 DNA: TGTGCCTGGAGGTCCCCCCTCCAGGCGGGCTCCTACAATGAGCAGTTCTTC
V gene: TRBV11-2; J gene: TRBJ2-3; clone size: NA; D gene: TRBD2; CDR3 protein: CASSLGLAVTDTQYF; CDR3 DNA: TGTGCCAGCAGCTTAGGGCTAGCGGTCACAGATACGCAGTATTTT
V gene: TRBV27; J gene: TRBJ1-5; clone size: few; D gene: NA; CDR3 protein: CASSGGAYNQPQHF; CDR3 DNA: TGTGCCAGCAGTGGGGGGGCTTATAATCAGCCCCAGCATTTT
V gene: TRBV27; J gene: TRBJ2-3; clone size: few; D gene: TRBD2; CDR3 protein: CASRAGTSGRVDTQYF; CDR3 DNA: TGTGCCAGCAGAGCAGGGACTAGCGGGAGGGTAGATACGCAGTATTTT